This T cell receptor beta chain emerged from a study of regulatory T cells in long-lasting Graves disease. The time point is: persistent/refractory GD, antithyroid drugs over 5 years with positive TRAb. The authors made the TCR library using RNA they extracted from PBMCs. Per American Thyroid Association guidelines, Graves' disease was diagnosed. Findings and limits, study-wide: Persistent patients shared more public clonotypes (approximately 2,900) than new patients (roughly 1,000). Persistent disease preferred TRBV28, TRBJ1-2 and TRBJ2-5; new disease, TRBV20-1 and TRBJ2-1.

This CDR3 spans 11 amino acids. V gave up 8 bases and J gave up 1 base, with 8 bases separating them. CDR1 is GTSNPN and CDR2 is SVGIG in the germline V gene (reference sequence). This clonotype was seen many times. As yet, its antigen is unknown. For TCR beta, libraries came from iRepertoire HTBI primers and Arm-PCR of CDR3 regions. MiXCR was run by TCRdb on the multiplex PCR reads, yielding one entry per CDR3 protein. This table holds over 650,000 distinct CDR3 sequences, about 30% found once. The sequence was obtained from a female donor with Graves disease. The material was peripheral blood mononuclear cells (PBMCs), obtained when the disease was refractory, from a patient treated with antithyroid drugs. The rearrangement uses TRBV30 and TRBJ1-2, with D possibly being TRBD1 (5 bases). In DNA form, the CDR3 reads TGTGCCGGGGACGATAACTATGGCTACACCTTC. This encodes CAGDDNYGYTF. Based on the CDR3 plus reference TRBV30 and TRBJ1-2, the full variable domain is SQTIHQWPATLVQPVGSPLSLECTVEGTSNPNLYWYRQAAGRGLQLLFYSVGIGQISSEVPQNLSASRPQDRQFILSSKKLLLSDSGFYLCAGDDNYGYTFGSGTRLTVV.